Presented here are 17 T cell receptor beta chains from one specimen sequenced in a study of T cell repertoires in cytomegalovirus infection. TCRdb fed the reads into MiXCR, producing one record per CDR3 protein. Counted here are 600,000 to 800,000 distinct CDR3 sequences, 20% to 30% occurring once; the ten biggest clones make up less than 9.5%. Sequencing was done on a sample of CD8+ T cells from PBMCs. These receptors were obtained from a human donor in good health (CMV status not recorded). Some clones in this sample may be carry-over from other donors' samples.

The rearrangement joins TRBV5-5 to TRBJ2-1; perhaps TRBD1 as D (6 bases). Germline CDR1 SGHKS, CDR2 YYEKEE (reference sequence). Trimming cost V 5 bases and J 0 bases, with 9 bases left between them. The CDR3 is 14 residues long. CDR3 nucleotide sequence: TGTGCCAGCAGGGGACACGCCTCCTACAATGAGCAGTTCTTC. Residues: CASRGHASYNEQFF.

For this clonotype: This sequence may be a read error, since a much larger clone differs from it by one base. CDR3 nucleotides: TGCGCCAGCAGCCAAGAGGCACTGGACACCTACAATGAGCAGTTCTTC. Protein sequence: CASSQEALDTYNEQFF. The V and J genes are TRBV4-1 and TRBJ2-1, with D perhaps TRBD1 (5 bases). CDR1 is MGHRA and CDR2 is YSYEKL in the germline V gene. Trimming stripped 0 bases from V and 2 bases from J, with 11 bases between. CDR3 length: 16 residues.

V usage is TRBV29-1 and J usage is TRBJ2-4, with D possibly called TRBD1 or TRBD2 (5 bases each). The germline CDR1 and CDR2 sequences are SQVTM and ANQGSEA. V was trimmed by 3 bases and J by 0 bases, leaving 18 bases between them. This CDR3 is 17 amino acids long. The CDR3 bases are TGCAGCGTTGAGGGGGACGGGACCTTGGTAGCCAAAAACATTCAGTACTTC. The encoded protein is CSVEGDGTLVAKNIQYF.

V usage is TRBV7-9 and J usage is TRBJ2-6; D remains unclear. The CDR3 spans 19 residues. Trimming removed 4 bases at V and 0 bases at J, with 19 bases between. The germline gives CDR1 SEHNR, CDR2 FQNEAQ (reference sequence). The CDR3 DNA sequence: TGTGCCAGCAGCTCCGGAGTGCCGACCATAAGCTCTGGGGCCAACGTCCTGACTTTC. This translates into CASSSGVPTISSGANVLTF.

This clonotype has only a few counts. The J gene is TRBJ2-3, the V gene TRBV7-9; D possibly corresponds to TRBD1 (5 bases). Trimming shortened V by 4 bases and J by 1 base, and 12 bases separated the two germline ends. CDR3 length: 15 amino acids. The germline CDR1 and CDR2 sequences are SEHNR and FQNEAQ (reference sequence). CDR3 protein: CASSSSDSRTDTQYF. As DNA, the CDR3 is TGTGCCAGCAGCTCAAGTGACAGCCGCACAGATACGCAGTATTTT. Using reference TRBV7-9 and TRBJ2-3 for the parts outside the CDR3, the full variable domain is DTGVSQNPRHKITKRGQNVTFRCDPISEHNRLYWYRQTLGQGPEFLTYFQNEAQLEKSRLLSDRFSAERPKGSFSTLEIQRTEQGDSAMYLCASSSSDSRTDTQYFGPGTRLTVL.

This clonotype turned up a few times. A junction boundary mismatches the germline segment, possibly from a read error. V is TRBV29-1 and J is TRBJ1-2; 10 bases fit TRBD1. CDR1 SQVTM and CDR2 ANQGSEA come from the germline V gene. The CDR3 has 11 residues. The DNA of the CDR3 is TGCAGCATTGACAGGGGGCAGGGGTGCACCTTC. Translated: CSIDRGQGCTF. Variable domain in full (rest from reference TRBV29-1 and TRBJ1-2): SAVISQKPSRDICQRGTSLTIQCQVDSQVTMMFWYRQQPGQSLTLIATANQGSEATYESGFVIDKFPISRPNLTFSTLTVSNMSPEDSSIYLCSIDRGQGCTFGSGTRLTVV.

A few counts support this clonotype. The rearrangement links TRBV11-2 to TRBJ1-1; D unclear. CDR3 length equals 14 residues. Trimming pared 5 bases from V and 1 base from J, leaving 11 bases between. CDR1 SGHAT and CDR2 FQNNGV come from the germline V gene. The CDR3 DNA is TGTGCCAGCAGCCCTGGGGTAGAGAACACTGAAGCTTTCTTT. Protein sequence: CASSPGVENTEAFF.

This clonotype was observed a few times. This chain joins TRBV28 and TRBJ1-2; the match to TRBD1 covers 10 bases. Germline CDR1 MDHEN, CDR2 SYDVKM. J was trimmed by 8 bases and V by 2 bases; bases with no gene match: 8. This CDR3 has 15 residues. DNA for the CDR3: TGTGCCAGCAGTTTAGTCATGGGACAGGGGAGCGGCTACACCTTC. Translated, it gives CASSLVMGQGSGYTF.

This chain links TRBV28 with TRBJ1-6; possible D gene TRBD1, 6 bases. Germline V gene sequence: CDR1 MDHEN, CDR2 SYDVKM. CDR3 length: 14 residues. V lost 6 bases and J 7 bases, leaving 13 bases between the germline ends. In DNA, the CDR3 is TGTGCCAGCAGCAACAGGGCTCTAAATTCACCCCTCCACTTT. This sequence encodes CASSNRALNSPLHF.

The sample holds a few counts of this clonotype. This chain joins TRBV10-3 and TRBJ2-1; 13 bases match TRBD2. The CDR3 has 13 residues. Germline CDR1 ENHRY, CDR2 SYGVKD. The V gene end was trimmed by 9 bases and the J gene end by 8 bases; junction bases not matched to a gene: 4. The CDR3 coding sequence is TGTGCCATAACTAGCGGGGGGGGTGATGAGCAGTTCTTC. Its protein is CAITSGGGDEQFF.

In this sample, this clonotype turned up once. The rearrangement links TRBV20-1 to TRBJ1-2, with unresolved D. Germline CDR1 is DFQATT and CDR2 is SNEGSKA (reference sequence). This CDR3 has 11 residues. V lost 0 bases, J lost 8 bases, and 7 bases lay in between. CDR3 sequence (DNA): TGCAGTGCTAGAGAGGGAACCGGCTACACCTTC. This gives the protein CSAREGTGYTF.

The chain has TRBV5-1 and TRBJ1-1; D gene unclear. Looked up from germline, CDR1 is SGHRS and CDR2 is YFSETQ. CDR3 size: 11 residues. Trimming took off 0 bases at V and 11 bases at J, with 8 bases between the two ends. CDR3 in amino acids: CASSLGGSAFF. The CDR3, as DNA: TGCGCCAGCAGCTTGGGAGGGTCTGCTTTCTTT.

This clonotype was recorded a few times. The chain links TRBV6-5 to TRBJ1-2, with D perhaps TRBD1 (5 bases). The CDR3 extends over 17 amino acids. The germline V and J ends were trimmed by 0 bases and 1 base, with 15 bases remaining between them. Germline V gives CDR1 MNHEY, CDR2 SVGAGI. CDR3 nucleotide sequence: TGTGCCAGCAGTTACTCGAGGGGTCTTAAGGGTAACTATGGCTACACCTTC. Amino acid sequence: CASSYSRGLKGNYGYTF.

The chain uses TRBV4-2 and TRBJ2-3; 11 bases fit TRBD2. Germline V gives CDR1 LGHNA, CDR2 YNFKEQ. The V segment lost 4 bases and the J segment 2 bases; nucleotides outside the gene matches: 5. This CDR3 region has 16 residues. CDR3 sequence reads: CASSPRLAGYTDTQYF. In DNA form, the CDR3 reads TGTGCCAGCAGCCCGCGACTAGCGGGGTACACAGATACGCAGTATTTT.

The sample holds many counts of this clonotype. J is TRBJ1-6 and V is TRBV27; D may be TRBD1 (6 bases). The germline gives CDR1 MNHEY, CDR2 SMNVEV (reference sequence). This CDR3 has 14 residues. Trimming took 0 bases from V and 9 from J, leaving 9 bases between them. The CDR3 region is CASSLSPGVSPLHF. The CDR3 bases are TGTGCCAGCAGTTTATCCCCAGGGGTTTCACCCCTCCACTTT.

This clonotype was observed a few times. Written as DNA, the CDR3 is TGTGCCAGCAGCGAAGCAACCAAATCGGCCCAGCATTTT. Protein product: CASSEATKSAQHF. The chain carries TRBV6-2 or TRBV6-3 and TRBJ1-5; D is uncertain. Trimming removed 6 bases at V and 11 bases at J, with 17 bases between. Germline CDR1 is MNHEY and CDR2 is SVGEGT. The CDR3 is 13 amino acids.

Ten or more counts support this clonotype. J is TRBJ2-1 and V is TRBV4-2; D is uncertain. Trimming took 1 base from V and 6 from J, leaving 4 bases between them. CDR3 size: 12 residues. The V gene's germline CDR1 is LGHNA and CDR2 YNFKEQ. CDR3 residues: CASSQASNEQFF. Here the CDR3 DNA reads TGTGCCAGCAGCCAAGCTAGCAATGAGCAGTTCTTC.